This T cell receptor beta chain comes out of a study of T-cell memory formation after mild COVID-19. Study-level background: TCR clusters mostly belonged to single donors.

The CDR3 is 17 residues long. Germline CDR1 reads SGHTS; CDR2 reads YDEGEE. The J segment lost 0 bases and the V segment lost 4 bases, leaving 9 bases of the junction unmatched. TCRdb independently ran MiXCR on the 5' RACE reads; one entry per CDR3 protein. The sample shows around 300,000 distinct CDR3 sequences, roughly an eighth of them seen only once. The chain couples TRBV5-8 to TRBJ2-1; 8 nucleotides agree with TRBD1. Sequencing was carried out using PBMCs or a T cell subset sorted from them (not recorded which). The sequence was collected from a man in his late teens or twenties who had mild COVID-19 (a few samples of this study predate the infection). Cell type and time point are not known. CDR3: CASSLTQGASSYNEQFF. The CDR3 nucleotides are TGTGCCAGCAGCCTCACGCAGGGGGCCAGCTCCTACAATGAGCAGTTCTTC.